This T cell receptor (beta chain) was captured in a study of T cell responses to AZD1222 COVID-19 vaccine (dated by TCRdb to about 2021). Describing the broader study: AZD1222 recipients given second doses at about 4 weeks or at about 12 weeks were pooled, since spike-specific TCR depth and breadth were not found to differ between the two schedules. A total of 233 trial participants underwent TCR sequencing, of whom some 200 had received two doses of AZD1222 and roughly 26 had received two doses of the MenACWY control vaccine. Enrollment into the trials was organized by age into subgroups of 18-55, 56-69 and 70-plus years, and those subgroups contained roughly 140, 27 and 60 TCR-sequenced participants, respectively. What the research found in general, with its limitations: In the small 56-69-year group, the increase in depth fell short of significance, most likely because of low power. Nearly half of unique spike-specific TCRs reportedly recognized epitopes outside regions mutated in the B.1.351 and B.1.1.7 variants. The whole spike protein was spanned by vaccine-associated CD4 TCRs, and dominant responses were seen in regions 160-218 and 743-854. Participants were mostly white British, with more females than males. The authors suggested clonal diversity may have been underestimated. A significant rise in spike-specific TCR breadth and depth was observed after two AZD1222 doses relative to day 0 and relative to MenACWY recipients. Conclusions about previously exposed vaccinees are limited because only six or seven AZD1222 recipients were SARS-CoV-2 seropositive at baseline. No day 14 peak-response samples were available, so repertoires were characterized only after the peak T cell response.

The CDR3 regions of human TCRbeta chains were analyzed by immunosequencing. The paper's processing steps were these. TCRs in the repertoires were compared against a reference library of SARS-CoV-2-specific TCRs that had been generated with the MIRA antigen-specificity platform. Breadth was defined as the fraction of unique TCRs that were SARS-CoV-2-associated. Depth was defined as the fraction of total T cells that were SARS-CoV-2-associated. Using the MIRA data, every spike-specific TCR was mapped to the spike region that the TCR reacted to and assigned to either a CD4 or a CD8 class. Log10-transformed breadth and depth values were compared by one-way ANOVA with Sidak's multiple comparisons tests. TCRdb retrieved this table from immuneACCESS and kept in-frame rearrangements only. Not all clones are present; in checked studies, unresolved V genes account for under half, and no reason is known for the remainder. For V, J and clone size, that table is used; D and trimming come from the DNA. Across this sample there are some 150,000 clones, with around 90% seen only once. Over 2.5% of the sample comes from the top ten.

The sample's time point label is to be understood as: baseline before first vaccination. Vaccinee samples were obtained from the UK trials COV001 and COV002, which included a single-blind randomized controlled phase 2/3 trial of AZD1222 (ChAdOx1 nCoV-19) in healthy adults. For TCRbeta chain sequencing, PBMC samples from trial participants were taken at day 0 and at day 28 after the second dose. In its sample, this clone was seen once. Its specific antigen is unknown. No base quality information exists; no much larger clone differs at one position. The material was peripheral blood, obtained on day 0 of AZD1222 vaccination. The clonotype comes from an adult in good health.

Read as DNA, the sequence is TGTGCCAGCATCCCGGACAGGGGTGCAAGGGAGCAGTACTTC. It is translated as CASIPDRGAREQYF. The V gene is TRBV7-2 and the J gene is TRBJ2-7, with 9 bases aligning to TRBD1. Relative to germline, V is missing 7 bases and J is missing 7 bases, with 11 bases of the junction outside any gene match. Per the germline V gene, SGHTA is the CDR1 and FQGNSA is the CDR2. From its cysteine to its phenylalanine, the CDR3 spans 14 amino acids. Kept here is only the CDR3 DNA, which spans 42 bases and is read in frame from base 1.